These T cell receptor beta chains were read from a single sample in a study of blood T cell repertoires in COVID-19. Sequencing used immunoSEQ multiplex PCR; TCRdb keeps in-frame clones, though not all of them. The sample lists about 52,000 clones; 80% to 90% were seen once. Sample: peripheral blood. Source of these receptors: a man aged 70-80 years with acute or convalescent COVID-19. Both conserved end residues are part of each CDR3. The order of the fields is V gene, clone size, J gene, CDR3 protein. Clone size is stated in some rows and not others, as once, few, many or a class when expanded.

V: TRBV2; size: .; J: TRBJ2-7; CDR3: CASWGRTGPIEQYF
V: TRBV13; size: .; J: TRBJ2-2; CDR3: CASSPRGYANTGELFF
V: TRBV9; size: .; J: TRBJ1-1; CDR3: CASSVEVRGTEAFF
V: TRBV10-2; size: once; J: TRBJ2-3; CDR3: CAGGGSNTQYF
V: TRBV4-1; size: .; J: TRBJ2-5; CDR3: CASSQETSGGAVQETQYF
V: TRBV4-1; size: .; J: TRBJ2-7; CDR3: CASSQGLADSYEQYF
V: TRBV7-2; size: .; J: TRBJ1-2; CDR3: CASSSNSYGYTF
V: TRBV7-2; size: .; J: TRBJ2-2; CDR3: CASSLALAGQRISNTGELFF
V: TRBV4-2; size: .; J: TRBJ1-2; CDR3: CASSQGDAEYGYTF
V: TRBV30; size: .; J: TRBJ2-2; CDR3: CAWSDGQLNTGELFF
V: TRBV19; size: few; J: TRBJ1-5; CDR3: CASSIGDRGYQPQHF
V: TRBV7-9; size: .; J: TRBJ1-4; CDR3: CASSLKGAGEKLFF